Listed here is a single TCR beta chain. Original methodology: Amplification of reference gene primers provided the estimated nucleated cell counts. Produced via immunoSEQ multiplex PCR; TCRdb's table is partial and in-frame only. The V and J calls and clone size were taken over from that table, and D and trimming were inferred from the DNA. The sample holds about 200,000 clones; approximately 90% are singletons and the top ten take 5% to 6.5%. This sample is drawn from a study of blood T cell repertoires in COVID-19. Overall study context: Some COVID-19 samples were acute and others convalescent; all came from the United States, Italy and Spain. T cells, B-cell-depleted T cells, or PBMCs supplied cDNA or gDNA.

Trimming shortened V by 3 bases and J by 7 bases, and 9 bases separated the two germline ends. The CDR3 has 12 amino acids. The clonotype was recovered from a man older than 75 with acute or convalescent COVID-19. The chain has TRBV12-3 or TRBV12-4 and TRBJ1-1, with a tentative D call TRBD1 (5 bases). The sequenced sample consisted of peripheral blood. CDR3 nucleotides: TGTGCCAGCAGTTTGGGTCAGGGTGAAGCTTTCTTT. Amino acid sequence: CASSLGQGEAFF.